This TCR beta chain was recorded in a study of persistence of HIV-infected CD4 T cells. The libraries were made with immunoSEQ version 4 in survey mode. Profiled with immunoSEQ multiplex PCR; TCRdb holds only in-frame clones, not every one. This table has about 64,000 clones, over 60% appearing once. Germline CDR1 reads MGHRA; CDR2 reads YSYEKL. The CDR3 extends over 18 amino acids. J gave up 7 bases and V 1 base, and 12 bases lay outside the gene matches. About this clone: What it binds is unknown.

Cells were stimulated with overlapping HIV-1 Gag 15-mer peptides. CD40L/CD69 double-negative CD45RO-high memory CD4+ T cells were collected. The chain joins TRBV4-1 to TRBJ2-3; TRBD2 agrees at 12 bases. This clonotype was sampled from an adult man with HIV who was CMV-seropositive. Specimen: CD4+ T cells sorted from PBMCs after approximately 19-hour stimulation, collected from a patient who received antiretroviral therapy. DNA of the CDR3: TGCGCCAGCAGCCAAGTTCGAACGACTAGCGGGGGTTCCCATACGCAGTATTTT. Amino acids: CASSQVRTTSGGSHTQYF.